The rows below give T cell receptor beta chains drawn from one sample of a study of blood T cell repertoires in COVID-19. Profiled with immunoSEQ multiplex PCR; TCRdb holds only in-frame clones, not every one. The sample lists approximately 250,000 clones; 75% to 90% were seen once. The sample comprised peripheral blood. These TCRs come from a man between 25 and 39 years old with active or convalescent COVID-19. Both conserved end residues are part of each CDR3. D genes are given only for firm matches. Size is stated for part of the rows, as once, few or many counts, or as a class when the clone is expanded.

once,TRBD1,TRBJ2-2,TRBV7-6,CASSLGTGGEFGELFF,TGTGCCAGCAGCTTGGGGACAGGGGGCGAGTTTGGGGAGCTGTTTTTT
.,TRBD1,TRBJ1-3,TRBV30,CAWRDSRSGNTIYF,TGTGCCTGGCGGGACAGCCGCTCTGGAAACACCATATATTTT
few,.,TRBJ1-6,TRBV3-1/TRBV3-2,CASSRYRRGNSPLHF,TGTGCCAGCAGCAGATACAGACGGGGGAATTCACCCCTCCACTTT
.,TRBD1,TRBJ2-1,TRBV7-9,CASRGEPGQGKSYNEQFF,TGTGCCAGCAGGGGCGAACCGGGACAGGGAAAATCCTACAATGAGCAGTTCTTC
.,TRBD1,TRBJ2-3,TRBV10-3,CAISPGTGKTDTQYF,TGTGCCATCAGTCCCGGGACAGGGAAGACAGATACGCAGTATTTT
.,TRBD1,TRBJ1-6,TRBV7-3,CASSQDRVGSPLHF,TGTGCCAGCAGCCAGGACAGGGTTGGGTCACCCCTCCACTTT
once,.,TRBJ2-7,TRBV29-1,CSARLGSSYEQYF,TGCAGCGCCAGGCTCGGGAGCTCCTACGAGCAGTACTTC
.,.,TRBJ2-5,TRBV18,CASSRPSRAQYF,TGTGCCAGCTCCCGCCCAAGTCGGGCCCAGTACTTC
once,.,TRBJ1-4,TRBV27,CASSFIGGAAEKLFF,TGTGCCAGCAGTTTCATCGGGGGAGCTGCTGAAAAACTGTTTTTT
.,.,TRBJ1-1,TRBV5-4,CASSPARGFVNTEAFF,TGTGCCAGCAGCCCCGCTCGAGGGTTTGTAAACACTGAAGCTTTCTTT
.,.,TRBJ1-1,TRBV4-1,CASSQVAPGAEAFF,TGCGCCAGCAGCCAAGTGGCGCCCGGAGCTGAAGCTTTCTTT
.,TRBD1,TRBJ1-1,TRBV27,CASSLYSGQPIEAFF,TGTGCCAGCAGTTTATATTCGGGACAGCCAATCGAAGCTTTCTTT
.,.,TRBJ1-1,TRBV4-1,CASSPNSGPNTEAFF,TGCGCCAGCAGCCCTAACTCAGGGCCGAACACTGAAGCTTTCTTT
.,.,TRBJ2-6,TRBV10-3,CAAAGGVGSGANVLTF,TGTGCCGCGGCGGGCGGGGTTGGCTCTGGGGCCAACGTCCTGACTTTC
.,.,TRBJ2-7,TRBV6-2/TRBV6-3,CASSYLRSEQYF,TGTGCCAGCAGTTACCTCAGAAGCGAGCAGTACTTC
.,.,TRBJ1-3,TRBV7-2,CASSLTAGNTIYF,TGTGCCAGCAGCTTGACTGCTGGAAACACCATATATTTT
.,TRBD1,TRBJ2-2,TRBV6-2/TRBV6-3,CASSPGTGEENTGELFF,TGTGCCAGCAGCCCCGGGACAGGGGAGGAAAACACCGGGGAGCTGTTTTTT
.,.,TRBJ2-3,TRBV7-8,CASRLFGSTDTQYF,TGTGCCAGCAGATTATTCGGGAGCACAGATACGCAGTATTTT
.,TRBD2,TRBJ2-5,TRBV5-1,CASSLLAGSSTETQYF,TGCGCCAGCAGCTTATTAGCGGGGTCCTCGACAGAGACCCAGTACTTC
.,.,TRBJ1-6,TRBV9,CASSVGQWVSYNSPLHF,TGTGCCAGCAGCGTAGGACAGTGGGTCTCCTATAATTCACCCCTCCACTTT
.,.,TRBJ1-1,TRBV15,CATSRDLWAGEAFF,TGTGCCACCAGCAGAGATTTATGGGCTGGTGAAGCTTTCTTT
once,.,TRBJ2-7,TRBV7-3,CASSLRAGHTYEQYF,TGTGCCAGCAGCTTACGAGCGGGACATACCTACGAGCAGTACTTC
few,TRBD1,TRBJ2-6,TRBV5-4,CASSPPGQGPIGANVLTF,TGTGCCAGCAGCCCACCGGGACAGGGACCGATAGGGGCCAACGTCCTGACTTTC
.,TRBD1,TRBJ1-2,TRBV6-5,CASSSSFRTGGDGYTF,TGTGCCAGCAGTTCTTCCTTCCGGACAGGGGGCGACGGCTACACCTTC
.,.,TRBJ1-4,TRBV3-1/TRBV3-2,CASSPSTGTNEKLFF,TGTGCCAGCAGCCCCTCGACAGGAACTAATGAAAAACTGTTTTTT
.,.,TRBJ2-6,TRBV4-1,CATGISGANVLTF,TGCGCCACCGGGATCTCTGGGGCCAACGTCCTGACTTTC
.,TRBD1,TRBJ1-5,TRBV25-1,CASSDDRVINQPQHF,TGTGCCAGCAGTGACGACAGGGTGATCAATCAGCCCCAGCATTTT
.,.,TRBJ1-4,TRBV30,CAWSGGRGNEKLFF,TGTGCCTGGAGTGGAGGAAGGGGAAATGAAAAACTGTTTTTT